This T cell receptor beta chain appears in the sequencing data of a study of blood T cell repertoires in COVID-19. For the study at large: The cDNA or gDNA used as material had been derived from T cells, B-cell-depleted T cells, or PBMCs.

Measured with immunoSEQ multiplex PCR; TCRdb has only the in-frame clones, and not every one. Here the sample spans about 220,000 clones, 70% to 90% being singletons. Germline V gene sequence: CDR1 MNHEY, CDR2 SMNVEV (reference sequence). V lost 7 bases and J lost 7; bases outside the gene matches: 12. The length of the CDR3 is 14 residues. The V and J genes are TRBV27 and TRBJ1-2, with 7 bases identical to TRBD1. The receptor's source is a human donor in a cohort sampled during active COVID-19. Material: peripheral blood. The CDR3 sequence: CASKGTASGIGYTF. CDR3 DNA: TGTGCCAGCAAGGGGACAGCCTCCGGTATTGGCTACACCTTC.